These T cell receptor beta chains were read from a single sample in a study of blood T cell repertoires in COVID-19. Some clones are missing from TCRdb's copy, which holds only in-frame ones; the method was immunoSEQ multiplex PCR. The data hold some 280,000 clones, with around 85% observed a single time. Sequencing was carried out using peripheral blood. The receptors shown here come from a woman in her fifties or sixties with active or convalescent COVID-19. Each CDR3 is given with its conserved first and last residue. The D gene is left open where the match is weak. Rows may omit the clone size; those that give it use once, few, many or a size class.

D	size	V	J	DNA	CDR3
NA	NA	TRBV19	TRBJ1-1	TGTGCCAGTACCCGGGGGATGGTGTCGGTGAACACTGAAGCTTTCTTT	CASTRGMVSVNTEAFF
TRBD1	NA	TRBV28	TRBJ2-3	TGTGCCAGCAGTCCCGGGACAGGGAATTTGTATTTT	CASSPGTGNLYF
NA	NA	TRBV10-3	TRBJ1-1	TGTGCCATCAGTGGGCAACAGGGTAGGAACACTGAAGCTTTCTTT	CAISGQQGRNTEAFF
NA	NA	TRBV11-3	TRBJ2-2	TGTGCCAGCAGCTCTTACGGGACAACGAACACCGGGGAGCTGTTTTTT	CASSSYGTTNTGELFF
TRBD1	once	TRBV2	TRBJ1-2	TGTGCCAGCAGGCGGCAGACAGGGCCCTATGGCTACACCTTC	CASRRQTGPYGYTF
NA	NA	TRBV28	TRBJ1-2	TGTGCCAGCGAGAGGACAGACTATGGCTACACCTTC	CASERTDYGYTF
NA	NA	TRBV5-8	TRBJ1-4	TGTGCCAGCAGCCAGGGTTCAACTAATGAAAAACTGTTTTTT	CASSQGSTNEKLFF
TRBD2	NA	TRBV28	TRBJ2-2	TGTGCCAGCTCCCTACCTAGCGGGTGGGAGGCTGGGGAGCTGTTTTTT	CASSLPSGWEAGELFF
NA	NA	TRBV5-1	TRBJ1-1	TGCGCCAGCAGCGAAGGGGGTCCTGAAGCTTTCTTT	CASSEGGPEAFF
TRBD2	NA	TRBV11-2	TRBJ2-1	TGTGCCAGCAGCTTAGAGGGGAGGGCGGTCTCCTACAATGAGCAGTTCTTC	CASSLEGRAVSYNEQFF
TRBD2	NA	TRBV5-6	TRBJ2-7	TGTGCCAGCAGCTTGGTGGGAGGGTACGAGCAGTACTTC	CASSLVGGYEQYF
NA	NA	TRBV5-4	TRBJ2-3	TGTGCCAGCAGCTCGACACCGAGGGGCACAGATACGCAGTATTTT	CASSSTPRGTDTQYF
NA	NA	TRBV27	TRBJ2-3	TGTGCCAGCAGCCTAGGTGACGCCATAGGTGGCACAGATACGCAGTATTTT	CASSLGDAIGGTDTQYF
NA	NA	TRBV12-5	TRBJ2-7	TGTGCTAGTGGTTTGCAATTCAGGGGCCGCTACGAGCAGTACTTC	CASGLQFRGRYEQYF
NA	NA	TRBV5-1	TRBJ1-5	TGCGCCAGCAGCCGTCTAGCGGGTGGCAATCAGCCCCAGCATTTT	CASSRLAGGNQPQHF
TRBD2	NA	TRBV24-1	TRBJ2-1	TGTGCCACCAGTGACCCAAGCGGGAGCTCCTACAATGAGCAGTTCTTC	CATSDPSGSSYNEQFF
TRBD2	once	TRBV3-1/TRBV3-2	TRBJ2-7	TGTGCCAGCAGCGAATCTCCTAGCGGATACGAGCAGTACTTC	CASSESPSGYEQYF
TRBD2	NA	TRBV5-4	TRBJ2-2	TGTGCCAGCACCGGGGCTAGCGGCACCGGGGAGCTGTTTTTT	CASTGASGTGELFF
NA	NA	TRBV18	TRBJ1-2	TGTGCCAGCTCAACAAGACAGGTCGCTAACTATGGCTACACCTTC	CASSTRQVANYGYTF
TRBD1	NA	TRBV28	TRBJ2-4	TGTGCCAGCAGCCCGGGACAGGTGGGAAACATTCAGTACTTC	CASSPGQVGNIQYF
NA	NA	TRBV29-1	TRBJ2-7	TGCAGCGTTGACCAGGGTCAGGACGAGCAGTACTTC	CSVDQGQDEQYF
NA	few	TRBV28	TRBJ1-1	TGTGCCAGCAGCGTAGGGGTTGCGGGGACGGGCACTGAAGCTTTCTTT	CASSVGVAGTGTEAFF
TRBD1	NA	TRBV5-4	TRBJ1-1	TGTGCCAGCAGTCAAGGACAGGGCCGGGGCACTGAAGCTTTCTTT	CASSQGQGRGTEAFF
NA	NA	TRBV28	TRBJ1-5	TGTGCCAGCACCACATCGATGGGGCCTGAGTATAGTGGCAATCAGCCCCAGCATTTT	CASTTSMGPEYSGNQPQHF
TRBD1	NA	TRBV10-3	TRBJ1-5	TGTGCCATCAGTGGGACAGGGGGGGGTCAGCCCCAGCATTTT	CAISGTGGGQPQHF
TRBD1	NA	TRBV15	TRBJ2-1	TGTGCCACCAGCGTCAGGGACAGATTCAATGAGCAGTTCTTC	CATSVRDRFNEQFF
TRBD1	NA	TRBV2	TRBJ1-2	TGTGCCAGCAGTGTTAAACAGGGGGCTAATGGCTACACCTTC	CASSVKQGANGYTF
NA	NA	TRBV5-1	TRBJ1-1	TGCGCCAGCAGCTTAATTACAGGTTCTACTGAAGCTTTCTTT	CASSLITGSTEAFF
NA	NA	TRBV7-9	TRBJ1-6	TGTGCCAGCAGCTTTCAGGATAATTCACCCCTCCACTTT	CASSFQDNSPLHF
NA	NA	TRBV27	TRBJ2-7	TGTGCCAGCAGTCCGTTAGCGAAACCCTACGAGCAGTACTTC	CASSPLAKPYEQYF
NA	few	TRBV7-9	TRBJ2-2	TGTGCCAGCAGCCGGGGACTCCTGAACACCGGGGAGCTGTTTTTT	CASSRGLLNTGELFF
TRBD1	NA	TRBV5-1	TRBJ2-7	TGCGCCAGCAGCGGACAGGGACGTTACGAGCAGTACTTC	CASSGQGRYEQYF
TRBD1	NA	TRBV5-6	TRBJ1-4	TGTGCCAGCAGCCTCCTTGGGACAGGTCGAGAAAAACTGTTTTTT	CASSLLGTGREKLFF
TRBD2	few	TRBV28	TRBJ2-7	TGTGCCAGCCGGGGGCTAGCGGGAGACGAGCAGTACTTC	CASRGLAGDEQYF
NA	NA	TRBV2	TRBJ2-7	TGTGCCAGCAGTGAAGCGCGACAGCCCCCCAGTCTGTACTTC	CASSEARQPPSLYF
TRBD1	NA	TRBV7-2	TRBJ2-2	TGTGCCAGCAGCAGGGACAGCACCGGGGAGCTGTTTTTT	CASSRDSTGELFF
NA	NA	TRBV29-1	TRBJ2-5	TGCAGCGTGGAGCACAGGCCAGAGACCCAGTACTTC	CSVEHRPETQYF
TRBD2	NA	TRBV7-6	TRBJ2-5	TGTGCCAGCAGCTTAGTGGTAGCGGGAGGGAAAGAGACCCAGTACTTC	CASSLVVAGGKETQYF
TRBD1	once	TRBV19	TRBJ2-2	TGTGCCAGTAGTATGGGACAGGCTAACACCGGGGAGCTGTTTTTT	CASSMGQANTGELFF
TRBD1	NA	TRBV7-2	TRBJ1-5	TGTGCCAGCAGCTTAGGTGGACAGGGGGCCCAGCCCCAGCATTTT	CASSLGGQGAQPQHF
TRBD1	few	TRBV19	TRBJ1-6	TGTGCCAGTAGTGGGAGCCGACAGGGGAGCTATAATTCACCCCTCCACTTT	CASSGSRQGSYNSPLHF
NA	NA	TRBV7-3	TRBJ2-3	TGTGCCAGCAGCCTAGGACAGAGCACAGATACGCAGTATTTT	CASSLGQSTDTQYF
NA	NA	TRBV6-5	TRBJ1-2	TGTGCCACTACCCCTGAAGGGGCGGTTGAGGGCTACACCTTC	CATTPEGAVEGYTF